The 10 T cell receptor beta chains below come from one sample, sequenced in a study of CD4+ T cells in melanoma. The protocol was immunoSEQ multiplex PCR, while the TCRdb copy is restricted to in-frame clones and leaves out a portion. The sample contains thousands of clones, approximately 69% of which appear only once. Sample: cells from a culture (not recorded whether cultured in vitro). The origin of the receptors is a human donor with melanoma.

The chain combines TRBV19 with TRBJ1-2; D remains ambiguous. V lost 2 bases and J lost 8, with 15 bases in between. The CDR3 is 14 amino acids. Germline V gives CDR1 LNHDA, CDR2 SQIVND (reference sequence). CDR3 sequence reads: CASSIYGHVGGYTF. The CDR3 bases are TGTGCCAGTAGTATATATGGGCACGTGGGCGGCTACACCTTC.

The chain employs TRBV5-5 and TRBJ2-7; D call uncertain. Trimming shortened V by 3 bases and J by 6 bases, and 22 bases separated the two germline ends. The CDR3 length is 16 residues. The V gene's germline CDR1 is SGHKS and CDR2 YYEKEE (reference sequence). This CDR3 reads CASSSLGRQATIEQYF. CDR3 nucleotides: TGTGCCAGCAGCTCCCTCGGGCGGCAGGCTACAATCGAGCAGTACTTC. The full variable domain, with the rest looked up from reference TRBV5-5 and TRBJ2-7, is DAGVTQSPTHLIKTRGQQVTLRCSPISGHKSVSWYQQVLGQGPQFIFQYYEKEERGRGNFPDRFSARQFPNYSSELNVNALLLGDSALYLCASSSLGRQATIEQYFGPGTRLTVT.

V is TRBV4-2 and J is TRBJ1-2, with TRBD1 matching over 8 bases. Looked up from germline, CDR1 is LGHNA and CDR2 is YNFKEQ. The CDR3 has 20 residues. V was clipped by 4 bases and J by 1 base; unmatched bases: 20. The CDR3, as DNA: TGTGCCAGCAGCCCGACCTCCGGGGATCCCAGGGGGCGCGGTAACTATGGCTACACCTTC. It codes for CASSPTSGDPRGRGNYGYTF.

V and J are TRBV7-3 and TRBJ2-2; D ambiguous. Germline V gene sequence: CDR1 SGHTA, CDR2 FQGTGA. Trimming took 5 bases from V and 4 from J, leaving 14 bases between them. This CDR3 spans 15 amino acids. The CDR3 region is CASSTGSHTTGELFF. In DNA, the CDR3 is TGTGCCAGCAGCACCGGCAGCCATACCACCGGGGAGCTGTTTTTT.

The genes are TRBV3-1 (or the pseudogene TRBV3-2) and TRBJ1-6, with a tentative D call TRBD1 (6 bases). The V end was cut by 5 bases, the J end by 9 bases, with 14 bases between. Germline-derived CDR1 and CDR2 are LGHDT and YNNKEL (reference sequence). The CDR3 extends over 14 amino acids. In DNA, the CDR3 is TGTGCCAGCAGCTCAAATCAGGGGCTTTCACCCCTCCACTTT. It specifies CASSSNQGLSPLHF.

The sample holds a few counts of this clone. V usage is TRBV28 and J usage is TRBJ2-6; D might be TRBD2 (6 bases). Germline CDR1 reads MDHEN; CDR2 reads SYDVKM. Between the trimmed V and J ends, which lost 4 bases and 4 bases, there was a span of 14 bases. This CDR3 is built from 16 residues. In DNA form, the CDR3 reads TGTGCCAGCAGTTCTCCCGGGAGATCGGGGGCCAACGTCCTGACTTTC. Translation: CASSSPGRSGANVLTF.

The chain uses TRBV24-1 and TRBJ2-1, with TRBD1 identical over 8 bases. The CDR3 sequence is 15 residues long. The J segment lost 6 bases and the V segment lost 3 bases, leaving 6 bases of the junction unmatched. Germline V gives CDR1 KGHDR, CDR2 SFDVKD. CDR3 amino acids: CATSDLRTGSNEQFF. DNA of the CDR3: TGTGCCACCAGTGATCTACGGACAGGGAGCAATGAGCAGTTCTTC.

The rearrangement joins TRBV6-1 to TRBJ2-3; possible D gene TRBD1, 6 bases. V lost 3 bases to trimming and J lost 4 bases, with 17 bases between them. The length of the CDR3 is 16 residues. In germline, CDR1 is MNHNS, CDR2 SASEGT. The CDR3 sequence is CASSETVGAGADTQYF. The DNA of the CDR3 is TGTGCCAGCAGTGAGACAGTGGGGGCTGGCGCAGATACGCAGTATTTT.

The V gene is TRBV9, the J gene TRBJ2-5; D might be TRBD1 or TRBD2, each matching 6 bases. The germline CDR1 and CDR2 sequences are SGDLS and YYNGEE. Between the trimmed V and J ends, which lost 3 bases and 4 bases, there was a span of 10 bases. The CDR3 loop spans 13 amino acids. Here the CDR3 reads CASSEGGSETQYF. CDR3 nucleotides: TGTGCCAGCAGCGAGGGGGGTTCAGAGACCCAGTACTTC. The full variable domain, with the rest looked up from reference TRBV9 and TRBJ2-5, is DSGVTQTPKHLITATGQRVTLRCSPRSGDLSVYWYQQSLDQGLQFLIQYYNGEERAKGNILERFSAQQFPDLHSELNLSSLELGDSALYFCASSEGGSETQYFGPGTRLLVL.

The chain is built from TRBV28 and TRBJ2-1, with no clear D. V shed 7 bases and J shed 4 bases, with 14 bases lying between them. This CDR3 contains 14 residues. Germline CDR1 MDHEN, CDR2 SYDVKM. The CDR3 region is CASIAGSSYNEQFF. The CDR3 DNA is TGTGCCAGCATCGCCGGATCTAGTTACAATGAGCAGTTCTTC.